This T cell receptor beta chain was sequenced during a study of T-cell memory formation after mild COVID-19. A 5'RACE reaction primed in the constant segment made cDNA libraries of TCR alpha and TCR beta, and these carried sample barcodes and UMIs. Each CDR3 protein gets one entry after TCRdb re-called the 5' RACE reads with MiXCR. The repertoire holds about 620,000 distinct CDR3 sequences, with 15% to 20% as singletons. CDR1 SGHTA and CDR2 FQGNSA come from the germline V gene. The V gene lost 4 bases and the J gene lost 0 bases, with 16 bases spanning the gap. This CDR3 comprises 17 residues. A few counts support this clonotype.

Sequencing was carried out using PBMCs or a T cell subset sorted from them (not recorded which). The sequence was obtained from an adult woman who had mild COVID-19 (a few samples of this study predate the infection). Cell type and time point are not known. The rearrangement joins TRBV7-2 to TRBJ2-1; D uncertain. The CDR3 bases are TGTGCCAGCAGCTCCTCAGGTCTGCTAAGCTCCTACAATGAGCAGTTCTTC. Translating it yields CASSSSGLLSSYNEQFF.